What follows are 10 T cell receptor beta chains derived from one specimen sequenced in a study of regulatory T cells in long-lasting Graves disease. In building TCR beta libraries, iRepertoire HTBI primers were used together with Arm-PCR of CDR3 regions. One entry per CDR3 protein results from TCRdb running MiXCR on the multiplex PCR reads. This repertoire shows under 450,000 distinct CDR3 sequences, 12% found once; its top ten account for around 18%. Time point given: newly diagnosed GD, antithyroid drugs for less than 3 months. The authors made the TCR library using RNA they extracted from PBMCs. These data also formed part of another study, on T cells in Graves' hyperthyroidism and ophthalmopathy.

The sequences come from peripheral blood mononuclear cells (PBMCs), collected at new diagnosis, from a patient treated with antithyroid drugs. The receptors stem from a woman between 18 and 29 years old with Graves disease.

This clonotype was counted only a few times. The chain employs TRBV10-3 and TRBJ2-7; the D gene is possibly TRBD1 (5 bases). V lost 2 bases and J lost 2, with 7 bases in between. The germline V gene encodes CDR1 ENHRY and CDR2 SYGVKD. There are 13 residues in the CDR3. CDR3 nucleotides: TGTGCCATCAGTGAGACAGGAGCCTACGAGCAGTACGTC. Its protein product is CAISETGAYEQYV.

This chain connects TRBV4-2 to TRBJ2-3; TRBD2 agrees at 8 bases. After removal of 0 bases from V and 14 bases from J, the junction contained 10 bases not matched to a gene. The CDR3 contains 14 residues. The germline V gene encodes CDR1 LGHNA and CDR2 YNFKEQ. Here the CDR3 reads CASSQETPGLGPYF. The CDR3 DNA is TGTGCCAGCAGCCAAGAGACCCCGGGACTAGGACCGTATTTT.

In this sample, this clonotype turned up many times. The chain uses TRBV5-1 and TRBJ1-2, with TRBD1 as a possible D gene (5 bases). The CDR3 has 15 residues. V was pared by 2 bases and J by 3 bases, with 14 bases between. Germline V lookup: CDR1 SGHRS, CDR2 YFSETQ. This CDR3 reads CASSFDRPDDYGYTF. As DNA, the CDR3 is TGCGCCAGCAGCTTCGACAGACCCGACGACTATGGCTACACCTTC. Based on the CDR3 plus reference TRBV5-1 and TRBJ1-2, the full variable domain is KAGVTQTPRYLIKTRGQQVTLSCSPISGHRSVSWYQQTPGQGLQFLFEYFSETQRNKGNFPGRFSGRQFSNSRSEMNVSTLELGDSALYLCASSFDRPDDYGYTFGSGTRLTVV.

The sample holds many counts of this clonotype. The V and J genes are TRBV20-1 and TRBJ1-5; no clear D. Germline lookup yields CDR1 DFQATT and CDR2 SNEGSKA (reference sequence). The V gene lost 7 bases and the J gene lost 0 bases, with 19 bases spanning the gap. There are 16 residues in the CDR3. The CDR3 DNA sequence: TGCAGTGTCCCGGGTCGTGGATGGTATAGCAATCAGCCCCAGCATTTT. It encodes CSVPGRGWYSNQPQHF.

In its sample, this clonotype was seen many times. J is TRBJ2-7 and V is TRBV7-2, with D hard to call. This CDR3 region has 15 residues. Germline assignment: CDR1 SGHTA and CDR2 FQGNSA. V gave up 1 base and J gave up 3 bases, with 13 bases separating them. DNA of the CDR3: TGTGCCAGCAGCTTAGAACACAGCGCCCACTACGAGCAGTACTTC. This encodes CASSLEHSAHYEQYF.

This clonotype was counted at least ten times. J is TRBJ2-3 and V is TRBV7-9, with no clear D. V was trimmed by 3 bases and J by 0 bases, leaving 7 bases between them. In germline, CDR1 is SEHNR, CDR2 FQNEAQ (reference sequence). The CDR3 loop spans 14 amino acids. CDR3 protein: CASSFSLSTDTQYF. The CDR3 DNA reads TGTGCCAGCAGCTTCAGCCTTAGCACAGATACGCAGTATTTT.

Many counts were recorded for this clonotype. This chain links TRBV20-1 with TRBJ2-7, with 10 bases that match TRBD2. Germline V gene sequence: CDR1 DFQATT, CDR2 SNEGSKA (reference sequence). The V gene end was trimmed by 7 bases and the J gene end by 3 bases; junction bases not matched to a gene: 6. CDR3 length: 13 residues. CDR3 amino acids: CSGQREGYYEQYF. The CDR3 DNA reads as TGCAGTGGTCAGCGGGAGGGATACTACGAGCAGTACTTC.

Comments on this clonotype: A read error may be the cause here, since a much bigger clone is one base away. V and J are TRBV11-2 and TRBJ2-7; 7 positions agree with TRBD2. J gave up 7 bases and V 4 bases, and 13 bases lay outside the gene matches. This CDR3 region has 15 residues. CDR1 and CDR2 (germline): SGHAT, FQNNGV. The CDR3 region has the DNA TGTGCCAGCAGCTCGATAGCGGGCCCCGCGGGAGAGCAGTACTTC. It is translated as CASSSIAGPAGEQYF.

This clonotype came up many times. The gene calls are TRBV20-1 and TRBJ2-2, with TRBD1 matching over 7 bases. V lost 2 bases, J lost 5 bases, and 11 bases stayed unmatched. Germline assignment: CDR1 DFQATT and CDR2 SNEGSKA (reference sequence). The CDR3 runs 16 residues. DNA for the CDR3: TGCAGTGCTAGACCGTACAGGGGTTTTAATACCGGGGAGCTGTTTTTT. This translates into CSARPYRGFNTGELFF.

This clonotype was seen a handful of times. The rearrangement joins TRBV19 to TRBJ2-1, with D unresolved. The CDR3 spans 13 residues. Germline lookup yields CDR1 LNHDA and CDR2 SQIVND (reference sequence). The germline V and J ends were trimmed by 10 bases and 2 bases, with 12 bases remaining between them. The CDR3: CATSLGTYNEQFF. The CDR3 DNA follows: TGTGCCACCTCCCTAGGCACCTACAATGAGCAGTTCTTC.